The present TCR beta chain was sequenced within a study of T cell changes during pregnancy in multiple sclerosis. V was trimmed by 4 bases and J by 8 bases, leaving 20 bases between them. The germline V gene encodes CDR1 SGHTA and CDR2 FQGNSA. There are 16 residues in the CDR3. TCRdb's copy holds only in-frame clones and misses some; the assay was immunoSEQ multiplex PCR. The table has 45,000 to 55,000 clones, 80% to 95% seen once. The sample here was peripheral blood, taken after pregnancy. The TCR comes from a female donor with multiple sclerosis, enrolled in a pregnancy study. The V call is TRBV7-2, the J call TRBJ1-4, with D unresolved. CDR3 residues: CASSSPVGARREKLFF. In DNA form, the CDR3 reads TGTGCCAGCAGCTCTCCCGTAGGTGCCCGGAGGGAAAAACTGTTTTTT.